The sequence of this T cell receptor (beta chain) was determined in a study of blood T cell repertoires in COVID-19. Study in general: PBMCs, B-cell-depleted T cells, or T cells were the source of the cDNA or gDNA that made up the material.

CDR3 length: 15 amino acids. Between the trimmed V and J ends, which lost 6 bases and 9 bases, there was a span of 18 bases. Germline CDR1 reads MNHNY; CDR2 reads SVGAGI (reference sequence). As handled by the study authors: The authors estimated nucleated cell counts from reference gene primer amplification. TCRdb keeps only in-frame clones here, not all; method: immunoSEQ multiplex PCR. V, J and clone size are taken as reported in that table, and D and trimming were inferred from the DNA itself. The sample lists about 410,000 clones; roughly 91% were seen once. Participant reports of clinical history set cohort assignment. Two negative PCRs, clearance, or symptom resolution characterized the recovered Cohort 3 donors.

The sequencing sample was made of PBMCs or T cells enriched from blood (not recorded which). This clonotype originated in a woman in her thirties who had recovered from COVID-19. The chain employs TRBV6-6 and TRBJ1-6; perhaps TRBD1 as D (6 bases). CDR3 DNA: TGTGCCAGCAGCGTAACCGGGGGGCCCACTTCACCCCTCCACTTT. Protein sequence: CASSVTGGPTSPLHF.